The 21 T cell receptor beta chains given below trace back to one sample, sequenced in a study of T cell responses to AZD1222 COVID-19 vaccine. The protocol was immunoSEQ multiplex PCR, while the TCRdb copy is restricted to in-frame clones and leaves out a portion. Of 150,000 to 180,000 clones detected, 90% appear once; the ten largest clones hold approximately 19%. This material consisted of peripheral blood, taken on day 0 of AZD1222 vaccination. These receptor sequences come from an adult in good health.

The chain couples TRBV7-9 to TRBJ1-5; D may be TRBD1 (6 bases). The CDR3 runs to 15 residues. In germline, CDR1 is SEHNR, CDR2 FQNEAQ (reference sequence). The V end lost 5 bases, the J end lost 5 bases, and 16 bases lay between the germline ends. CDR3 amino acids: CASSPGARGYQPQHF. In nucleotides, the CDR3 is TGTGCCAGCAGCCCGGGGGCGCGGGGGTATCAGCCCCAGCATTTT.

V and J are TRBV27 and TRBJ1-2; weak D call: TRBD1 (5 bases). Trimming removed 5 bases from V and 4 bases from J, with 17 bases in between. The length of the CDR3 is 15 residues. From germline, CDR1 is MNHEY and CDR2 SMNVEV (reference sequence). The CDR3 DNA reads TGTGCCAGCAGTCGACGGGACGGAAGCTTCTATGGCTACACCTTC. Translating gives CASSRRDGSFYGYTF.

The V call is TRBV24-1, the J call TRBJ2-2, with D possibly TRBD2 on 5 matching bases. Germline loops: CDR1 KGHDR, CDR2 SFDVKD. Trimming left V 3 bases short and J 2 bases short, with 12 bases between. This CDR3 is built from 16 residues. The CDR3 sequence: CATSDAEAANTGELFF. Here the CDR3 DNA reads TGTGCCACCAGTGATGCGGAGGCAGCAAACACCGGGGAGCTGTTTTTT.

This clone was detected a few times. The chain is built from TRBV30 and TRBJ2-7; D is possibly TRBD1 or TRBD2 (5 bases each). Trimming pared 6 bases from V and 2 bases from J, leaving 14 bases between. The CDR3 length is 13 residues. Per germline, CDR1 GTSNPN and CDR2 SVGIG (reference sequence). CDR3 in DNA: TGTGCCTGCCGGCCCCGGGGCACCTACGAGCAGTACTTC. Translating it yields CACRPRGTYEQYF.

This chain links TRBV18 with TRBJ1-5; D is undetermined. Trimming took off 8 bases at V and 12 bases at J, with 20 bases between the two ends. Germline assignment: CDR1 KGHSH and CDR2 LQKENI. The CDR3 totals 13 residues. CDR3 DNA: TGTGCCAGCAGTCAGAGATTGCAAGCTATCCAGCATTTT. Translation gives CASSQRLQAIQHF.

DNA for the CDR3: TGTGCCAGCAGCTTAGGGTACGAGGGACGCTCCATATATTTT. It is translated as CASSLGYEGRSIYF. The chain joins TRBV7-8 to TRBJ1-3, with a weak D call TRBD1 (5 bases). The CDR3 covers 14 residues. CDR1 and CDR2 from the germline V gene are SGHVS and FQNEAQ. Trimming took off 1 base at V and 11 bases at J, with 15 bases between the two ends.

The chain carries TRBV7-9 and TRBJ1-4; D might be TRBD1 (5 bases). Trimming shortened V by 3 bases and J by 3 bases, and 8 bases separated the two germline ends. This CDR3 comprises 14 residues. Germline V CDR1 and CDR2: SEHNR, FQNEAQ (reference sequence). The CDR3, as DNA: TGTGCCAGCAGCTTCCGACAGTCTAATGAAAAACTGTTTTTT. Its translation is CASSFRQSNEKLFF.

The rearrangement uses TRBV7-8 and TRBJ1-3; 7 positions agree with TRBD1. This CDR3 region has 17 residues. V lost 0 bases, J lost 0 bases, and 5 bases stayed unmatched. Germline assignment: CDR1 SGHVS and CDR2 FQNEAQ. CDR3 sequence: CASSLAGQQGSGNTIYF. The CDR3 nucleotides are TGTGCCAGCAGCTTAGCGGGACAGCAAGGCTCTGGAAACACCATATATTTT.

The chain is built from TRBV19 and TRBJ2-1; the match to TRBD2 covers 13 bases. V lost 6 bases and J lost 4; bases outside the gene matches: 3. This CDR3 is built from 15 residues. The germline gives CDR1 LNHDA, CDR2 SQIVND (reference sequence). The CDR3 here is CASSRTSGGYNEQFF. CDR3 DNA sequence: TGTGCCAGTAGCCGGACTAGCGGGGGTTACAATGAGCAGTTCTTC.

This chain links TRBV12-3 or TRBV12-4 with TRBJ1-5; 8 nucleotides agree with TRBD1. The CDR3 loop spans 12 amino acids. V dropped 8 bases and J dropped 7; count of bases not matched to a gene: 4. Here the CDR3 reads CASGQGGQPQHF. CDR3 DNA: TGTGCCAGCGGACAGGGAGGGCAGCCCCAGCATTTT.

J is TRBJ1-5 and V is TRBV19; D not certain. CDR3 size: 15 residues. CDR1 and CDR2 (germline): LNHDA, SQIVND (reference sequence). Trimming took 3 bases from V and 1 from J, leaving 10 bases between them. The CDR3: CASSMPVLSNQPQHF. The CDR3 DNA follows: TGTGCCAGTAGTATGCCCGTTCTCAGCAATCAGCCCCAGCATTTT.

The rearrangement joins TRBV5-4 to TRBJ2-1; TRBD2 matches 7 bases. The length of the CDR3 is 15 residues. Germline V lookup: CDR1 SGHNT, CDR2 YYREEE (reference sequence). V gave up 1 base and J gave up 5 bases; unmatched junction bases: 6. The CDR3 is CASSLSLAEHNEQFF. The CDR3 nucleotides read TGTGCCAGCAGCTTGAGCCTAGCGGAGCACAATGAGCAGTTCTTC.

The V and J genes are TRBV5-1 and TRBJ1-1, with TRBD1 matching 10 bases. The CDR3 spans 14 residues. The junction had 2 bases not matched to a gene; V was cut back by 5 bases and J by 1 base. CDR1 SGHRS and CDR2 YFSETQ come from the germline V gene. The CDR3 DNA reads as TGCGCCAGCAGAAGGGACAGGGGGAACACTGAAGCTTTCTTT. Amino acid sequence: CASRRDRGNTEAFF.

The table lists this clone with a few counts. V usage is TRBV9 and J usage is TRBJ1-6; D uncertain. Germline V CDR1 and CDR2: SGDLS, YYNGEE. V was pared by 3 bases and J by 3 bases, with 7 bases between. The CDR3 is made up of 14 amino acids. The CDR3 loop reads CASSDGDYNSPLHF. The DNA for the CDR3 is TGTGCCAGCAGCGACGGAGACTATAATTCACCCCTCCACTTT.

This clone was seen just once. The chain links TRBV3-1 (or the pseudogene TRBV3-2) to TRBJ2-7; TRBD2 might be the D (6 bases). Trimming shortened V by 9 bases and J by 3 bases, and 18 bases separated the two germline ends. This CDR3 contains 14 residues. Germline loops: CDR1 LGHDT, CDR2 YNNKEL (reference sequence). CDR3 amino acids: CASGLRGGSYEQYF. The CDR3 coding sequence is TGTGCCAGTGGCCTTCGGGGAGGTAGCTACGAGCAGTACTTC.

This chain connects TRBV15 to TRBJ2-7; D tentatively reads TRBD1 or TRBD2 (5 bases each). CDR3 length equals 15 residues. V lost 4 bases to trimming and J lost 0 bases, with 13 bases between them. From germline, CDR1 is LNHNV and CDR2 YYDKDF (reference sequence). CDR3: CATSKGTATSYEQYF. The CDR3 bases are TGTGCCACCAGCAAAGGGACCGCGACCTCCTACGAGCAGTACTTC. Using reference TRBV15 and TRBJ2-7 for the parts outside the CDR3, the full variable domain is DAMVIQNPRYQVTQFGKPVTLSCSQTLNHNVMYWYQQKSSQAPKLLFHYYDKDFNNEADTPDNFQSRRPNTSFCFLDIRSPGLGDTAMYLCATSKGTATSYEQYFGPGTRLTVT.

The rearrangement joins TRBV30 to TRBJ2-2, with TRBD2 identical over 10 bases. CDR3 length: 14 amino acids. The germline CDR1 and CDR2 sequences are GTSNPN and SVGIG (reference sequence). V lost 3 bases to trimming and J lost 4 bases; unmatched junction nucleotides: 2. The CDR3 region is CAWRLAGSTGELFF. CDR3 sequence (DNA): TGTGCCTGGAGACTAGCGGGGAGCACCGGGGAGCTGTTTTTT.

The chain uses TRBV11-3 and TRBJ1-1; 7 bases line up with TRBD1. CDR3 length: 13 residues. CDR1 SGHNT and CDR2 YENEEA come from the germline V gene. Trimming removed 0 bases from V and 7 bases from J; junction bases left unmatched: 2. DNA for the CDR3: TGTGCCAGCAGCTTAGAACAGGGGAGTGAAGCTTTCTTT. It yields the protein CASSLEQGSEAFF.

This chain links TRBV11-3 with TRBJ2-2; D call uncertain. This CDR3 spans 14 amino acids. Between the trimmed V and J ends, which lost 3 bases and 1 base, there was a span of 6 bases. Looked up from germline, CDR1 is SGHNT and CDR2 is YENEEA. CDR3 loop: CASSFLGNTGELFF. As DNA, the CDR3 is TGTGCCAGCAGCTTTCTCGGGAACACCGGGGAGCTGTTTTTT. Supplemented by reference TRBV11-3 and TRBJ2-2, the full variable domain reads EAGVVQSPRYKIIEKKQPVAFWCNPISGHNTLYWYLQNLGQGPELLIRYENEEAVDDSQLPKDRFSAERLKGVDSTLKIQPAELGDSAVYLCASSFLGNTGELFFGEGSRLTVL.

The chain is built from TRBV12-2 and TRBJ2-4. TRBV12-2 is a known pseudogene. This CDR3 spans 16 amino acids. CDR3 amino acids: CASRLGPLIAKNIQYF. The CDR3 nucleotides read TGTGCAAGTCGCTTAGGCCCTTTAATAGCCAAAAACATTCAGTACTTC.

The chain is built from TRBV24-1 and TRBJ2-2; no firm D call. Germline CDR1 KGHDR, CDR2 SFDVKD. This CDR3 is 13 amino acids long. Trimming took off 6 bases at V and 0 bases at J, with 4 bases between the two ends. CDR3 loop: CATSSPNTGELFF. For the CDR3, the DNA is TGTGCCACCAGTTCACCGAACACCGGGGAGCTGTTTTTT.